The rows below give T cell receptor beta chains drawn from one sample of a study of blood T cell repertoires in COVID-19. Generated by immunoSEQ multiplex PCR, the TCRdb table keeps only in-frame clones and is missing some. The table lists some 170,000 clones, roughly 87% of them singletons. The sample taken for sequencing was peripheral blood. The receptors were gathered from an older woman with acute or convalescent COVID-19. Each CDR3 is given with its conserved first and last residue. Each record gives: clone size, D gene, V gene, J gene, CDR3 protein, CDR3 DNA. The D gene is left open where the match is weak. Some rows mark clone size as missing; the rest say once, few, many or name a class of expanded clone.

clone size: NA
D gene: TRBD2
V gene: TRBV15
J gene: TRBJ2-1
CDR3 protein: CATSRDISGIDEQFF
CDR3 DNA: TGTGCCACCAGCAGAGATATCAGCGGGATCGATGAGCAGTTCTTC

clone size: NA
D gene: TRBD1
V gene: TRBV6-5
J gene: TRBJ1-4
CDR3 protein: CASSSRQGARNEKLFF
CDR3 DNA: TGTGCCAGCAGTTCCCGACAGGGGGCCAGGAATGAAAAACTGTTTTTT

clone size: NA
D gene: TRBD2
V gene: TRBV7-3
J gene: TRBJ2-3
CDR3 protein: CASSLAGGRITDTQYF
CDR3 DNA: TGTGCCAGCAGCTTGGCGGGGGGGCGAATCACAGATACGCAGTATTTT

clone size: NA
D gene: TRBD1
V gene: TRBV19
J gene: TRBJ1-5
CDR3 protein: CASHRTGQNQPQHF
CDR3 DNA: TGTGCCAGCCACCGGACAGGGCAAAATCAGCCCCAGCATTTT

clone size: once
D gene: NA
V gene: TRBV5-4
J gene: TRBJ1-5
CDR3 protein: CASSLAPNSNQPQHF
CDR3 DNA: TGTGCCAGCAGCTTGGCCCCCAATAGCAATCAGCCCCAGCATTTT

clone size: NA
D gene: TRBD1
V gene: TRBV25-1
J gene: TRBJ1-5
CDR3 protein: CASRTGDGNQPQHF
CDR3 DNA: TGTGCCAGCAGGACAGGGGATGGCAATCAGCCCCAGCATTTT

clone size: NA
D gene: NA
V gene: TRBV7-2
J gene: TRBJ2-1
CDR3 protein: CASSLNLRVDEQFF
CDR3 DNA: TGTGCCAGCAGCTTAAATTTGAGGGTCGATGAGCAGTTCTTC

clone size: NA
D gene: TRBD1
V gene: TRBV14
J gene: TRBJ1-6
CDR3 protein: CASSQNKGAHSPLHF
CDR3 DNA: TGTGCCAGCAGCCAAAATAAGGGGGCCCACTCACCCCTCCACTTT

clone size: NA
D gene: TRBD2
V gene: TRBV30
J gene: TRBJ2-1
CDR3 protein: CACSGGPYNEQFF
CDR3 DNA: TGTGCCTGTAGCGGGGGCCCATACAATGAGCAGTTCTTC

clone size: NA
D gene: TRBD1
V gene: TRBV5-1
J gene: TRBJ1-1
CDR3 protein: CASSLRTGTLALMNTEAFF
CDR3 DNA: TGCGCCAGCAGCCTTCGGACAGGAACCCTGGCACTGATGAACACTGAAGCTTTCTTT

clone size: NA
D gene: TRBD1
V gene: TRBV5-6
J gene: TRBJ2-7
CDR3 protein: CASSLRFTGGHEQYF
CDR3 DNA: TGTGCCAGCAGCTTGCGGTTCACAGGGGGACACGAGCAGTACTTC

clone size: NA
D gene: TRBD2
V gene: TRBV5-1
J gene: TRBJ2-6
CDR3 protein: CASSLWGGTGANVLTF
CDR3 DNA: TGCGCCAGCAGCCTTTGGGGGGGAACTGGGGCCAACGTCCTGACTTTC

clone size: NA
D gene: TRBD1
V gene: TRBV28
J gene: TRBJ1-3
CDR3 protein: CASSSHAGTGSSGNTIYF
CDR3 DNA: TGTGCCAGCAGTTCCCACGCCGGGACAGGGAGCTCTGGAAACACCATATATTTT

clone size: NA
D gene: TRBD2
V gene: TRBV10-3
J gene: TRBJ2-7
CDR3 protein: CAISDTSGVYEQYF
CDR3 DNA: TGTGCCATCAGTGATACTAGCGGGGTTTACGAGCAGTACTTC

clone size: once
D gene: NA
V gene: TRBV7-8
J gene: TRBJ1-2
CDR3 protein: CASSSSRDGYTF
CDR3 DNA: TGTGCCAGCAGCTCCTCGAGGGATGGCTACACCTTC

clone size: NA
D gene: NA
V gene: TRBV15
J gene: TRBJ2-5
CDR3 protein: CATSKGGERQETQYF
CDR3 DNA: TGTGCCACCAGCAAGGGAGGTGAGCGGCAAGAGACCCAGTACTTC

clone size: NA
D gene: NA
V gene: TRBV4-1
J gene: TRBJ2-7
CDR3 protein: CASSRLTRGGEQYF
CDR3 DNA: TGCGCCAGCAGCCGGTTAACTAGAGGGGGCGAGCAGTACTTC

clone size: NA
D gene: TRBD2
V gene: TRBV5-4
J gene: TRBJ2-1
CDR3 protein: CASSLAGLGNEQFF
CDR3 DNA: TGTGCCAGCAGCTTGGCGGGACTAGGTAATGAGCAGTTCTTC

clone size: NA
D gene: TRBD2
V gene: TRBV3-1/TRBV3-2
J gene: TRBJ2-7
CDR3 protein: CASSQRGLGRGYEQYF
CDR3 DNA: TGTGCCAGCAGCCAAAGGGGACTAGGCAGGGGCTACGAGCAGTACTTC

clone size: NA
D gene: NA
V gene: TRBV6-2/TRBV6-3
J gene: TRBJ2-3
CDR3 protein: CASSLDSGSTDTQYF
CDR3 DNA: TGTGCCAGCAGCTTGGATAGCGGATCCACAGATACGCAGTATTTT

clone size: NA
D gene: NA
V gene: TRBV11-3
J gene: TRBJ2-6
CDR3 protein: CASSLSRGAGANVLTF
CDR3 DNA: TGTGCCAGCAGCTTAAGCAGGGGAGCTGGGGCCAACGTCCTGACTTTC

clone size: few
D gene: NA
V gene: TRBV20-1
J gene: TRBJ1-2
CDR3 protein: CSASPGGLRLYGYTF
CDR3 DNA: TGCAGTGCTAGTCCGGGGGGACTTAGGCTTTATGGCTACACCTTC

clone size: NA
D gene: TRBD2
V gene: TRBV5-4
J gene: TRBJ2-1
CDR3 protein: CASSRTSGVYNEQFF
CDR3 DNA: TGTGCCAGCAGCCGGACTAGCGGGGTCTACAATGAGCAGTTCTTC

clone size: NA
D gene: NA
V gene: TRBV7-2
J gene: TRBJ2-2
CDR3 protein: CASSLFRRQRTTGELFF
CDR3 DNA: TGTGCCAGCAGCTTATTCAGGAGACAGAGAACCACCGGGGAGCTGTTTTTT

clone size: NA
D gene: TRBD1
V gene: TRBV28
J gene: TRBJ1-2
CDR3 protein: CASSLFGTGRYGYTF
CDR3 DNA: TGTGCCAGCAGTTTATTTGGGACAGGCCGCTATGGCTACACCTTC

clone size: NA
D gene: NA
V gene: TRBV9
J gene: TRBJ1-3
CDR3 protein: CASSVAAGYSGNTIYF
CDR3 DNA: TGTGCCAGCAGCGTAGCGGCAGGCTACTCTGGAAACACCATATATTTT

clone size: NA
D gene: NA
V gene: TRBV5-8
J gene: TRBJ1-5
CDR3 protein: CASSFPAGSRQPQHF
CDR3 DNA: TGTGCCAGCAGCTTCCCAGCGGGGAGTAGACAGCCCCAGCATTTT

clone size: NA
D gene: NA
V gene: TRBV20-1
J gene: TRBJ2-3
CDR3 protein: CSARVTDTQYF
CDR3 DNA: TGCAGTGCTAGAGTAACAGATACGCAGTATTTT

clone size: once
D gene: NA
V gene: TRBV30
J gene: TRBJ1-2
CDR3 protein: CAWTWGGSYGYTF
CDR3 DNA: TGTGCCTGGACTTGGGGGGGTAGCTATGGCTACACCTTC

clone size: few
D gene: TRBD2
V gene: TRBV27
J gene: TRBJ2-5
CDR3 protein: CASSFRGVAGGQETQYF
CDR3 DNA: TGTGCCAGCAGTTTTCGAGGAGTAGCGGGGGGTCAAGAGACCCAGTACTTC

clone size: once
D gene: TRBD1
V gene: TRBV6-5
J gene: TRBJ1-6
CDR3 protein: CASTPGQGRRSPLHF
CDR3 DNA: TGTGCCAGCACCCCGGGACAGGGAAGGCGTTCACCCCTCCACTTT

clone size: NA
D gene: NA
V gene: TRBV19
J gene: TRBJ2-2
CDR3 protein: CASSAYSGELFF
CDR3 DNA: TGTGCCAGTAGTGCCTACAGCGGGGAGCTGTTTTTT

clone size: NA
D gene: NA
V gene: TRBV19
J gene: TRBJ2-7
CDR3 protein: CASSAPGTGFAEQYF
CDR3 DNA: TGTGCCAGTAGTGCCCCCGGGACTGGGTTCGCCGAGCAGTACTTC

clone size: NA
D gene: TRBD2
V gene: TRBV27
J gene: TRBJ2-1
CDR3 protein: CASSFILAGPYNEQFF
CDR3 DNA: TGTGCCAGCAGTTTCATACTAGCGGGCCCCTACAATGAGCAGTTCTTC

clone size: NA
D gene: NA
V gene: TRBV5-1
J gene: TRBJ2-7
CDR3 protein: CASSLDPGSTYEQYF
CDR3 DNA: TGCGCCAGCAGCTTGGATCCAGGCAGCACCTACGAGCAGTACTTC

clone size: NA
D gene: TRBD1
V gene: TRBV3-1/TRBV3-2
J gene: TRBJ1-4
CDR3 protein: CASSLTGQGEKLFF
CDR3 DNA: TGTGCCAGCAGCCTGACAGGGCAGGGTGAAAAACTGTTTTTT

clone size: NA
D gene: TRBD1
V gene: TRBV15
J gene: TRBJ1-4
CDR3 protein: CATSRDGTGYEKLFF
CDR3 DNA: TGTGCCACCAGCAGAGATGGGACAGGGTACGAAAAACTGTTTTTT

clone size: NA
D gene: TRBD1
V gene: TRBV4-2
J gene: TRBJ1-5
CDR3 protein: CASSHTRGNNQPQHF
CDR3 DNA: TGTGCCAGCAGCCACACCAGGGGGAACAATCAGCCCCAGCATTTT

clone size: once
D gene: NA
V gene: TRBV5-1
J gene: TRBJ1-1
CDR3 protein: CASSLDPGRTTEAFF
CDR3 DNA: TGCGCCAGCAGCTTGGATCCGGGAAGAACCACTGAAGCTTTCTTT

clone size: NA
D gene: NA
V gene: TRBV9
J gene: TRBJ2-1
CDR3 protein: CASSASVLDEQFF
CDR3 DNA: TGTGCCAGCAGCGCCTCGGTTCTGGATGAGCAGTTCTTC

clone size: NA
D gene: NA
V gene: TRBV3-1/TRBV3-2
J gene: TRBJ2-7
CDR3 protein: CASSLEGRAEQYF
CDR3 DNA: TGTGCCAGCAGCCTGGAGGGCAGGGCCGAGCAGTACTTC

clone size: once
D gene: TRBD1
V gene: TRBV9
J gene: TRBJ1-2
CDR3 protein: CASSDRLRTGGSYTF
CDR3 DNA: TGTGCCAGCAGCGACCGCCTAAGGACAGGGGGAAGCTACACCTTC

clone size: NA
D gene: NA
V gene: TRBV6-5
J gene: TRBJ1-2
CDR3 protein: CASSYSHSLYGYTF
CDR3 DNA: TGTGCCAGCAGTTACTCGCACAGCCTCTATGGCTACACCTTC

clone size: NA
D gene: NA
V gene: TRBV7-2
J gene: TRBJ1-5
CDR3 protein: CASSLGYSSNQPQHF
CDR3 DNA: TGTGCCAGCAGCTTAGGGTATAGTAGCAATCAGCCCCAGCATTTT

clone size: NA
D gene: TRBD1
V gene: TRBV14
J gene: TRBJ1-3
CDR3 protein: CASSPGQGISGNTIYF
CDR3 DNA: TGTGCCAGCAGCCCGGGACAGGGCATCTCTGGAAACACCATATATTTT

clone size: NA
D gene: NA
V gene: TRBV27
J gene: TRBJ1-4
CDR3 protein: CASSRLWGGNEKLFF
CDR3 DNA: TGTGCCAGCAGTCGCCTCTGGGGGGGTAATGAAAAACTGTTTTTT